One sample yielded the 10 T cell receptor beta chains listed below, sequenced in a study of early T cells in non-severe SARS-CoV-2 infection. TCRdb used MiXCR to reprocess the 5' RACE reads, holding one entry per CDR3 protein. In the table there are about 97,000 distinct CDR3 sequences, 8% to 13% of which are singletons. The material sequenced was whole blood, taken at baseline. These receptors all come from an adult who was a healthcare worker with PCR-confirmed SARS-CoV-2 infection or an uninfected control (not recorded which).

The CDR3 loop reads CASSLQTHQETQYF. In DNA, the CDR3 is TGCGCCAGCAGCTTACAGACCCACCAAGAGACCCAGTACTTC. V usage is TRBV5-1 and J usage is TRBJ2-5; no firm D call. With 2 bases removed from V and 0 bases from J, the gap between germline ends came to 8 bases. The CDR3 sequence is 14 residues long. CDR1 is SGHRS and CDR2 is YFSETQ in the germline V gene.

The V call is TRBV9, the J call TRBJ2-1, with D unresolved. CDR1 SGDLS and CDR2 YYNGEE come from the germline V gene. The CDR3 contains 18 residues. Trimming shortened V by 2 bases and J by 3 bases, and 21 bases separated the two germline ends. This chain's CDR3 is CASSVSPVVEAHYNEQFF. The CDR3, as DNA: TGTGCCAGCAGCGTCTCCCCGGTAGTTGAGGCACACTACAATGAGCAGTTCTTC.

The table lists this clonotype with many counts. V usage is TRBV28 and J usage is TRBJ1-1; D is uncertain. This CDR3 contains 11 residues. The V end was cut by 10 bases, the J end by 6 bases, with 12 bases between. Germline V gives CDR1 MDHEN, CDR2 SYDVKM. This CDR3 reads CAIGGAAEAFF. CDR3 nucleotide sequence: TGTGCCATCGGAGGAGCGGCTGAAGCTTTCTTT.

This clonotype has a handful of counts. CDR3 DNA: TGCAGTGCTAAACAGGGTGGGGCCACTGAAGCTTTCTTT. It is translated as CSAKQGGATEAFF. V is TRBV20-1 and J is TRBJ1-1, with TRBD1 as a possible D gene (6 bases). Trimming removed 4 bases from V and 4 bases from J, with 13 bases in between. Germline values: CDR1 DFQATT, CDR2 SNEGSKA (reference sequence). This CDR3 has 13 residues.

In its sample, this clonotype was seen a few times. The genes are TRBV21-1 and TRBJ2-1; whether TRBD1, the table's D call, matches the DNA was not checked. TRBV21-1 is assigned pseudogene status. The CDR3 extends over 17 amino acids. CDR3 DNA sequence: TGTGCCAGCAGCAAAGCGCTTTCGGGGCATACCTACAATGAGCAGTTCTTC. Encoded protein: CASSKALSGHTYNEQFF.

Comment on this clonotype: A read error may be the cause here, since a much bigger clone is one base away. The V call is TRBV24-1, the J call TRBJ2-1; 8 nucleotides agree with TRBD2. V dropped 8 bases and J dropped 7; count of bases not matched to a gene: 6. Germline lookup yields CDR1 KGHDR and CDR2 SFDVKD. The CDR3 has 13 amino acids. The CDR3 DNA reads as TGTGCCACCAAAGCGGGGGTCCGGAATGAGCAGTTCTTC. It is translated as CATKAGVRNEQFF.

This clonotype was detected a few times. The CDR3 nucleotides read TGTGCCAGCAGCCAAGGACAGGGGCGCGTCTATGGCTACACCTTC. As protein: CASSQGQGRVYGYTF. This rearrangement joins TRBV7-2 to TRBJ1-2; TRBD1 aligns across 9 bases. Germline values: CDR1 SGHTA, CDR2 FQGNSA. The CDR3 is made up of 15 amino acids. With V trimmed by 5 bases and J by 4 bases, 8 bases remained unmatched. The complete variable domain, with remaining parts taken from reference TRBV7-2 and TRBJ1-2, reads GAGVSQSPSNKVTEKGKDVELRCDPISGHTALYWYRQSLGQGLEFLIYFQGNSAPDKSGLPSDRFSAERTGGSVSTLTIQRTQQEDSAVYLCASSQGQGRVYGYTFGSGTRLTVV.

This clonotype appeared a few times. The V gene is TRBV11-2, the J gene TRBJ2-7; perhaps TRBD2 as D (6 bases). This CDR3 contains 14 residues. V was clipped by 1 base and J by 5 bases, with 12 bases between them. Germline loops: CDR1 SGHAT, CDR2 FQNNGV. The CDR3 nucleotides read TGTGCCAGCAGCTTAGGGTTTGGGGGGAACGAGCAGTACTTC. It is translated as CASSLGFGGNEQYF.

This clonotype was observed at least ten times. The gene calls are TRBV20-1 and TRBJ2-5, with 12 bases aligning to TRBD2. Germline V gene data show CDR1 as DFQATT and CDR2 as SNEGSKA (reference sequence). V gave up 6 bases and J gave up 6 bases; unmatched junction bases: 11. The CDR3 extends over 15 amino acids. CDR3: CSAEDLAGGPKTQYF. The CDR3 region has the DNA TGCAGTGCGGAAGACCTAGCGGGAGGGCCGAAGACCCAGTACTTC.

The chain joins TRBV6-2 or TRBV6-3 to TRBJ2-1; 14 bases agree with TRBD2. With 8 bases clipped from V and 13 bases from J, the junction kept 13 bases outside the gene matches. The CDR3 runs 15 residues. The germline V gene has CDR1 MNHEY and CDR2 SVGEGT. In nucleotides, the CDR3 is TGTGCCAGCGGTAGATCGGGACTAGCGGGAGATTCCCAGTTCTTC. Protein: CASGRSGLAGDSQFF.